The T cell receptor beta chain described here comes from a study of T cell repertoires in cytomegalovirus infection. About the research overall: It was the public TCR beta signatures that indicated both CMV infection and matching HLA type.

Each CDR3 protein gets one entry after TCRdb re-called the reads with MiXCR. The repertoire holds nearly 650,000 distinct CDR3 sequences, 20% to 25% seen once, with roughly 8% in the top ten. CDR1 is SGHVS and CDR2 is FQNEAQ in the germline V gene. There are 18 residues in the CDR3. In the case of this clonotype: The antigen remains unidentified. Germline is not matched at one junction end, which may reflect a read error.

Study-wide points: Carriage of CMV together with the relevant HLA was identifiable through cumulative public TCR beta family frequency. The ex vivo response was dominated by HLA-C-restricted CMV-specific TCR beta clonotypes.

Sequencing input: CD8+ T cells from PBMCs. This TCR came from a human donor in good health (CMV status not recorded). Some clones in this sample may be carry-over from other donors' samples. The rearrangement joins TRBV7-8 to TRBJ2-3; D might be TRBD1 (5 bases). CDR3 loop: CASSLVRVTRGPTDMQYF. The CDR3 bases are TGTGCCAGCAGCTTGGTTAGGGTAACCAGAGGCCCGACAGATATGCAGTATTTT. The entire variable domain, with the rest obtained from reference TRBV7-8 and TRBJ2-3, is as follows: GAGVSQSPRYKVAKRGQDVALRCDPISGHVSLFWYQQALGQGPEFLTYFQNEAQLDKSGLPSDRFFAERPEGSVSTLKIQRTQQEDSAVYLCASSLVRVTRGPTDMQYFGPGTRLTVL.